The 10 T cell receptor beta chains in this list originate from one sample, sequenced in a study of cytomegalovirus exposure and HLA in healthy donors. Primers included in the PCR were 60 Vbeta and 13 Jbeta primers. Repertoires were generated with immunoSEQ multiplex PCR, while TCRdb's copy carries only in-frame clones and drops some. This table has about 79,000 clones, less than 80% appearing once. The material sequenced was PBMCs. These receptors were collected from a woman in her fifties or sixties in good health and CMV-seropositive.

This clone has more than one count but fewer than ten. The V call is TRBV9, the J call TRBJ2-7; 12 bases agree with TRBD1. The CDR3 length is 16 residues. The J segment lost 6 bases and the V segment lost 2 bases, leaving 9 bases of the junction unmatched. Germline CDR1 SGDLS, CDR2 YYNGEE. Here the CDR3 reads CASSVFQGTGGAEQYF. Here the CDR3 DNA reads TGTGCCAGCAGCGTGTTCCAGGGGACAGGGGGCGCCGAGCAGTACTTC.

The chain employs TRBV6-5 and TRBJ1-1; D is perhaps TRBD1 (6 bases). This CDR3 comprises 13 residues. V lost 1 base to trimming and J lost 3 bases, with 6 bases between them. Germline V gene data show CDR1 as MNHEY and CDR2 as SVGAGI. CDR3 coding DNA: TGTGCCAGCAGTTACTGGACAGACACTGAAGCTTTCTTT. It is translated as CASSYWTDTEAFF.

J is TRBJ2-5 and V is TRBV7-7; 8 bases are a match to TRBD1. Losses at the gene ends were 5 bases for V and 5 bases for J; bases not matched to a gene: 7. CDR1 is SSHAT and CDR2 is FNYEAQ in the germline V gene (reference sequence). CDR3 length: 14 amino acids. CDR3 in amino acids: CASSTGGNTETQYF. The CDR3 region has the DNA TGTGCCAGCAGCACAGGGGGAAACACGGAGACCCAGTACTTC.

V gene TRBV5-1 combines with J gene TRBJ2-2; D gene unclear. Germline CDR1 is SGHRS and CDR2 is YFSETQ. Between the trimmed V and J ends, which lost 0 bases and 7 bases, there was a span of 7 bases. The CDR3 consists of 13 residues. CDR3 in DNA: TGCGCCAGCAGCTTGGTCCCTAGCGGGGAGCTGTTTTTT. Its translation: CASSLVPSGELFF.

The gene calls are TRBV15 and TRBJ2-2, with 7 bases fitting TRBD1. Germline V CDR1 and CDR2: LNHNV, YYDKDF (reference sequence). V lost 0 bases to trimming and J lost 3 bases; unmatched junction nucleotides: 7. There are 17 residues in the CDR3. The CDR3 loop reads CATSRERAQGDTGELFF. Written as DNA, the CDR3 is TGTGCCACCAGCAGAGAAAGGGCTCAGGGGGACACCGGGGAGCTGTTTTTT.

The chain uses TRBV25-1 and TRBJ1-6; D perhaps matches TRBD1 (6 bases). Germline lookup yields CDR1 MGHDK and CDR2 SYGVNS. The CDR3 is 15 amino acids. Trimming pared 5 bases from V and 6 bases from J, leaving 14 bases between. The CDR3 loop reads CASSTRGYGNSPLHF. Here the CDR3 DNA reads TGTGCCAGCAGTACCAGGGGATATGGTAATTCACCCCTCCACTTT.

This rearrangement joins TRBV5-1 to TRBJ2-1; TRBD2 matches at 10 bases. Looked up from germline, CDR1 is SGHRS and CDR2 is YFSETQ. The CDR3 length is 15 residues. V lost 1 base, J lost 4 bases, and 2 bases stayed unmatched. The CDR3 loop is CASSLNSGGYNEQFF. For the CDR3, the DNA is TGCGCCAGCAGCTTGAATAGCGGGGGGTACAATGAGCAGTTCTTC.

This rearrangement joins TRBV5-6 to TRBJ2-1; 11 positions match TRBD2. J was trimmed by 9 bases and V by 4 bases; bases with no gene match: 6. This CDR3 is built from 14 residues. CDR1 and CDR2 from the germline V gene are SGHDT and YYEEEE. CDR3 residues: CASSRGLAVGEQFF. The CDR3 nucleotides read TGTGCCAGCAGCCGGGGACTAGCGGTAGGTGAGCAGTTCTTC.

This clone has only one observation. The chain links TRBV13 to TRBJ1-1, with TRBD1 matching over 7 bases. The V and J ends lost 5 bases and 2 bases, in that order; junction bases with no gene match: 11. CDR1 and CDR2 from the germline V gene are PRHDT and FYEKMQ (reference sequence). This CDR3 has 16 amino acids. CDR3 region: CASSLDREEVNTEAFF. CDR3 coding DNA: TGTGCCAGCAGCCTCGACAGGGAAGAGGTTAACACTGAAGCTTTCTTT.

The gene calls are TRBV5-1 and TRBJ1-1, with 8 bases lining up with TRBD1. The CDR3 runs to 13 residues. Looked up from germline, CDR1 is SGHRS and CDR2 is YFSETQ. J lost 9 bases, V lost 3 bases, and 7 bases had no gene match. For the CDR3, the DNA is TGCGCCAGCAGCTCAACCGGGACAGGTAAAGCTTTCTTT. The encoded protein is CASSSTGTGKAFF.